A selection of T cell receptor beta chains follows, all from one sample in a study of CD8+CD57+ T cells in acquired aplastic anemia. TCRdb re-called the reads with MiXCR, one entry per CDR3 protein. The data contain a few hundred thousand distinct CDR3 sequences, roughly 80% of them seen just once; the ten biggest clones take up roughly two fifths. Sequencing was done on a sample of sorted CD4+, CD8+, or CD8+CD57+ T cells (not recorded which) from PBMCs. The source of these receptors is a human donor with aplastic anemia. CDR3s include the opening cysteine and the closing phenylalanine or tryptophan. Each record gives: CDR3 DNA, CDR3 protein, CDR3 length, D gene, V gene, clone size, J gene. D genes are given only for firm matches. A clone size is listed for some rows: how often the clone was seen (once, few, many), or a class if it is expanded.

CDR3nt: TGCAGTGCTAGAGATTATTGGGGACTAGCGGCCAATACGAAAGAGACCCAGTACTTC
CDR3aa: CSARDYWGLAANTKETQYF
len: 19
d_gene: TRBD2
v_gene: TRBV20-1
abundance: -
j_gene: TRBJ2-5

CDR3nt: TGTGCCAGCAGCTTAGCGCTTAGCGGGAACTTGGTATACACCTTC
CDR3aa: CASSLALSGNLVYTF
len: 15
d_gene: -
v_gene: TRBV7-2
abundance: -
j_gene: TRBJ1-2

CDR3nt: TGTGCCAGCAGTAGGGCCCTGCAACCCTACGAGCAGTACTTC
CDR3aa: CASSRALQPYEQYF
len: 14
d_gene: -
v_gene: TRBV25-1
abundance: -
j_gene: TRBJ2-7

CDR3nt: TGTGCCAGCAGCTTACGGGACAGGGCCTTGGACTATGATTTT
CDR3aa: CASSLRDRALDYDF
len: 14
d_gene: TRBD1
v_gene: TRBV9
abundance: once
j_gene: TRBJ2-3

CDR3nt: TGTGCCAGCAGTACGGGTAGCGGAGACTACAATACCCAGTTCTTC
CDR3aa: CASSTGSGDYNTQFF
len: 15
d_gene: -
v_gene: TRBV7-3
abundance: -
j_gene: TRBJ2-1

CDR3nt: TGTGCCAGCAGCGACCGGGCCAGGGTCGACGAGCAGTACTTC
CDR3aa: CASSDRARVDEQYF
len: 14
d_gene: -
v_gene: TRBV7-6
abundance: -
j_gene: TRBJ2-7

CDR3nt: TGTGCCAGCAGCATATCAGACGGGGAGGGTCAGAACACTGAAGCTTTCTTT
CDR3aa: CASSISDGEGQNTEAFF
len: 17
d_gene: -
v_gene: TRBV19
abundance: -
j_gene: TRBJ1-1

CDR3nt: TGTGCCAGCAGCTTGACTAACAGGAACACAGATACGCAGTATTTT
CDR3aa: CASSLTNRNTDTQYF
len: 15
d_gene: -
v_gene: TRBV7-2
abundance: -
j_gene: TRBJ2-3

CDR3nt: TGTGCCAGCAGCTTAGTTGCCAAGAACACAGATACGCAGTATTTT
CDR3aa: CASSLVAKNTDTQYF
len: 15
d_gene: -
v_gene: TRBV7-2
abundance: -
j_gene: TRBJ2-3

CDR3nt: TGTGCCAGCAGTTATGGTAGAGGGATGGCTGAAACTTTCTTT
CDR3aa: CASSYGRGMAETFF
len: 14
d_gene: -
v_gene: TRBV24-1
abundance: -
j_gene: TRBJ1-1

CDR3nt: TGTGCCAGCAGTGGTTCGAGGCAGGCTAACGAGCAGTACTTC
CDR3aa: CASSGSRQANEQYF
len: 14
d_gene: -
v_gene: TRBV2
abundance: few
j_gene: TRBJ2-7

CDR3nt: TGTGCCACCAGAAGTGGCGGCAGCCAAAATGAGCAGTTCTTC
CDR3aa: CATRSGGSQNEQFF
len: 14
d_gene: -
v_gene: TRBV15
abundance: -
j_gene: TRBJ2-1

CDR3nt: TGTGCCAGCAGTGGAGGACAGGGAAGGGGCCTAGGCACAGATACGCAGTATTTT
CDR3aa: CASSGGQGRGLGTDTQYF
len: 18
d_gene: TRBD1
v_gene: TRBV25-1
abundance: -
j_gene: TRBJ2-3

CDR3nt: TGTGCCAGCAGCTTTCAAAAAAGCGGCTATAATTCACCCCTCCACTTT
CDR3aa: CASSFQKSGYNSPLHF
len: 16
d_gene: -
v_gene: TRBV11-2
abundance: -
j_gene: TRBJ1-6

CDR3nt: TGTGCCAGCAGCTATACCCTCGGGGCAGTCGACTACGAGCAGTACTTC
CDR3aa: CASSYTLGAVDYEQYF
len: 16
d_gene: -
v_gene: TRBV7-2
abundance: -
j_gene: TRBJ2-7

CDR3nt: TGTGCCAGCGGTGATGGGGGCATCGATAAGCAGTTCTTC
CDR3aa: CASGDGGIDKQFF
len: 13
d_gene: -
v_gene: TRBV2
abundance: many
j_gene: TRBJ2-1

CDR3nt: TGTGCCAGCAGCTTAGAGGTTACGGGTGGACAGTTCTTC
CDR3aa: CASSLEVTGGQFF
len: 13
d_gene: -
v_gene: TRBV11-2
abundance: -
j_gene: TRBJ2-1

CDR3nt: TGTGCCAGCAGGGTGGAGGTCCCTGGAAACACCGTATATTTT
CDR3aa: CASRVEVPGNTVYF
len: 14
d_gene: -
v_gene: TRBV2
abundance: -
j_gene: TRBJ1-3

CDR3nt: TGTGCCCCAAGTGATGGGGGGATCCATGAGCAGTTCTTC
CDR3aa: CAPSDGGIHEQFF
len: 13
d_gene: -
v_gene: TRBV12-3/TRBV12-4
abundance: -
j_gene: TRBJ2-1

CDR3nt: TGCGCCAGCAGCCGGATCGGGCCGAACACTGAAGCTTTCTTT
CDR3aa: CASSRIGPNTEAFF
len: 14
d_gene: -
v_gene: TRBV4-1
abundance: -
j_gene: TRBJ1-1

CDR3nt: TGTGCCAGCAGCCATGGGCAGGGGCCCGATACGCAGTATTTT
CDR3aa: CASSHGQGPDTQYF
len: 14
d_gene: -
v_gene: TRBV11-3
abundance: -
j_gene: TRBJ2-3

CDR3nt: -
CDR3aa: CASGVDLTIQYFAFF
len: 15
d_gene: -
v_gene: TRBV9
abundance: once
j_gene: TRBJ1-1

CDR3nt: TGTGCCAGCAGTTTCCAGGGGAACGAGACCCAGTACTTC
CDR3aa: CASSFQGNETQYF
len: 13
d_gene: -
v_gene: TRBV7-3
abundance: -
j_gene: TRBJ2-5

CDR3nt: TGCGCCAGCAGCATGGTGTCTAGCCACCTAATCTTTCAGTACTTC
CDR3aa: CASSMVSSHLIFQYF
len: 15
d_gene: -
v_gene: TRBV7-9
abundance: once
j_gene: TRBJ2-4

CDR3nt: TGTGCCGGCAGCGGATACTCGGATACGCAGGATCTTTACTTC
CDR3aa: CAGSGYSDTQDLYF
len: 14
d_gene: -
v_gene: TRBV9
abundance: -
j_gene: TRBJ2-7

CDR3nt: TGTGCCAGCAGCTTGGAACTAGCGGGGGGCAGGGATACGTTT
CDR3aa: CASSLELAGGRDTF
len: 14
d_gene: TRBD2
v_gene: TRBV7-9
abundance: few
j_gene: TRBJ2-3

CDR3nt: TGTGCCAGCAGCCCAACAGAAGGGACAGGGACGGATCAGCCCCAGCATTTT
CDR3aa: CASSPTEGTGTDQPQHF
len: 17
d_gene: TRBD1
v_gene: TRBV7-9
abundance: -
j_gene: TRBJ1-5

CDR3nt: TGTGCCAGTAGTGGGACAGGGACTTCTTCCTACAATGAGCAGTTCTTC
CDR3aa: CASSGTGTSSYNEQFF
len: 16
d_gene: TRBD1
v_gene: TRBV19
abundance: -
j_gene: TRBJ2-1

CDR3nt: TGTGCCAGTAGTGCGGACACGGCGACAGATACGCAGTATTTT
CDR3aa: CASSADTATDTQYF
len: 14
d_gene: -
v_gene: TRBV19
abundance: -
j_gene: TRBJ2-3

CDR3nt: TGTGCCAGCAGCACCGGAGGGGATAAGAACACTGAAGCCTTC
CDR3aa: CASSTGGDKNTEAF
len: 14
d_gene: -
v_gene: TRBV7-9
abundance: -
j_gene: TRBJ2-5

CDR3nt: TGTGCCAGCGGAGGGGCTGGGAACACCCAGTACCACTACTTC
CDR3aa: CASGGAGNTQYHYF
len: 14
d_gene: -
v_gene: TRBV9
abundance: -
j_gene: TRBJ2-7

CDR3nt: TGTGCCAGCAGCGTAGGGGTCTCGAGCAGTCAGGCCAAGCATTTT
CDR3aa: CASSVGVSSSQAKHF
len: 15
d_gene: -
v_gene: TRBV7-3
abundance: -
j_gene: TRBJ1-5

CDR3nt: TGTGCCAGCAGCTTTGATCTAAGCGGGGGGGGCGATGAGCAGTTCTTC
CDR3aa: CASSFDLSGGGDEQFF
len: 16
d_gene: TRBD2
v_gene: TRBV11-3
abundance: -
j_gene: TRBJ2-1

CDR3nt: TGTGCCAGCAGCCAACGGGCCGGGACAGGAGTCCCCGAGCAGTACTTC
CDR3aa: CASSQRAGTGVPEQYF
len: 16
d_gene: TRBD1
v_gene: TRBV24-1
abundance: -
j_gene: TRBJ2-7

CDR3nt: TGTGCCAGCGGGGCCGGAGTAGCCGGTTCTTTGGATACGCAGTATTTT
CDR3aa: CASGAGVAGSLDTQYF
len: 16
d_gene: -
v_gene: TRBV2
abundance: -
j_gene: TRBJ2-3

CDR3nt: TGTGCCACCAGCAGGGGCTCCAGCAATGAGCCCCAGCACTTC
CDR3aa: CATSRGSSNEPQHF
len: 14
d_gene: -
v_gene: TRBV15
abundance: -
j_gene: TRBJ1-5

CDR3nt: TGTGCCAGCAGCGTAGCAGCGGGGGCCAGCACAGATACGCAGTATTTT
CDR3aa: CASSVAAGASTDTQYF
len: 16
d_gene: TRBD2
v_gene: TRBV9
abundance: -
j_gene: TRBJ2-3

CDR3nt: TGTGCCAGCAGCTTAGGTGGAGAGAGCACAGCCATGCAGTATTTT
CDR3aa: CASSLGGESTAMQYF
len: 15
d_gene: -
v_gene: TRBV7-2
abundance: -
j_gene: TRBJ2-3

CDR3nt: TGCGCCAGCAGCTTCTCAAGAAGCGTTGGGAGCGAAGAGCTGTTTTTT
CDR3aa: CASSFSRSVGSEELFF
len: 16
d_gene: -
v_gene: TRBV7-9
abundance: once
j_gene: TRBJ1-4